This T cell receptor beta chain was retrieved from a study of control samples from healthy donors and cancer patients. Germline lookup yields CDR1 MDHEN and CDR2 SYDVKM. V was cut by 2 bases and J by 5 bases, with 13 bases left in between. The CDR3 extends over 14 amino acids. Sequenced by immunoSEQ multiplex PCR; TCRdb stores in-frame clones only, minus some. The table includes roughly 150,000 clones, about 90% detected once. This TCR was sampled from a man aged 18-30 years in good health. The chain recombines TRBV28 with TRBJ2-7; D remains ambiguous. Source material: blood. CDR3 sequence reads: CASSLAGRVDEQYF. CDR3 bases: TGTGCCAGCAGTTTAGCCGGGCGCGTCGACGAGCAGTACTTC.